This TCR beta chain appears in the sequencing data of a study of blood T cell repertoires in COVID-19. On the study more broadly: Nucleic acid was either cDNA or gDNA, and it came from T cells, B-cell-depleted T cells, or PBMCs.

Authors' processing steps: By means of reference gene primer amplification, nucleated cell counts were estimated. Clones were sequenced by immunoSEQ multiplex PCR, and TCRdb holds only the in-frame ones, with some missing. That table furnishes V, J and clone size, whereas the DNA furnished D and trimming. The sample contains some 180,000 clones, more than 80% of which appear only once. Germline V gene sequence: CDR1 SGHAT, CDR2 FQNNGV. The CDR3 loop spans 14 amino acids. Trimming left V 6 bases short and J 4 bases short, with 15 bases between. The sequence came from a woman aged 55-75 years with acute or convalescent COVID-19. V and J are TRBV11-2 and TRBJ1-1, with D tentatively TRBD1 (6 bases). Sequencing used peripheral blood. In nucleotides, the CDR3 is TGTGCCAGCAGTCCCCGGGCGGGGGCCACTGAAGCTTTCTTT. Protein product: CASSPRAGATEAFF.